The clone carrying this T cell receptor beta chain was seen many times. Its antigen remains unidentified. A patient was excluded if there was uncontrolled infection, other autoimmune disease, pregnancy or lactation. This record belongs to a study of T cells in Graves' hyperthyroidism and ophthalmopathy. General observations from the study: A model of 13 V-J pairs discriminated ophthalmopathy from stable hyperthyroidism.

RNA transcripts provided the source from which TCR beta CDR3 regions were amplified. The HTBI primer set drove a first-round RT-PCR of the TCR CDR3. TCRdb itself ran the multiplex PCR reads through MiXCR, one entry per CDR3 protein. The top ten clones hold 7.5% to 9.5% of a sample with some 800,000 distinct CDR3 sequences, more than 30% of them seen once. This CDR3 region has 13 residues. Germline-derived CDR1 and CDR2 are SQVTM and ANQGSEA. The V and J ends lost 1 base and 5 bases, in that order; junction bases with no gene match: 4. The gene calls are TRBV29-1 and TRBJ2-7; 8 nucleotides line up with TRBD2. The clonotype comes from a man aged 18 to 35 with Graves' hyperthyroidism. Material: blood. The CDR3: CSVEAAGLDEQYF. The CDR3 bases are TGCAGCGTTGAAGCAGCGGGACTAGACGAGCAGTACTTC.